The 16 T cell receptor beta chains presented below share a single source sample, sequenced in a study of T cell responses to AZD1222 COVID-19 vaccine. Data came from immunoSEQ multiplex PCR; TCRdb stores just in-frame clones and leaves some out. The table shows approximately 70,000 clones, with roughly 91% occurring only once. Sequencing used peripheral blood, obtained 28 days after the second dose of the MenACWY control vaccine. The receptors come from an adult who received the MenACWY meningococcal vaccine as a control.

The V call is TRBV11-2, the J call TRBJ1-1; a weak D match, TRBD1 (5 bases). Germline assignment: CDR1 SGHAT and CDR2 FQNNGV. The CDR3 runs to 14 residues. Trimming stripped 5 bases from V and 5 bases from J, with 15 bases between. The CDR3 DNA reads TGTGCCAGCAGCATCGGGCTCCGGGGGACTGAAGCTTTCTTT. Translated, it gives CASSIGLRGTEAFF.

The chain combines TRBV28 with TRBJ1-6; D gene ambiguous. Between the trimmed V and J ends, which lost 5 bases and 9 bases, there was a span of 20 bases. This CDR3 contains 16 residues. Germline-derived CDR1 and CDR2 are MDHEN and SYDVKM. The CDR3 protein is CASSPHIPTLSSPLHF. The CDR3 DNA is TGTGCCAGCAGTCCACACATTCCAACGCTTAGTTCACCCCTCCACTTT.

This chain's CDR3 is CASSSQGAAGGYTF. The CDR3 DNA sequence: TGCGCCAGCAGCTCCCAGGGGGCGGCGGGAGGCTACACCTTC. The genes are TRBV5-1 and TRBJ1-2, with TRBD1 identical over 8 bases. The CDR3 consists of 14 residues. V dropped 3 bases and J dropped 8; count of bases not matched to a gene: 9. In germline, CDR1 is SGHRS, CDR2 YFSETQ.

The CDR3 loop is CASSPTGGIPLHF. In DNA, the CDR3 is TGCGCCAGCAGCCCTACAGGGGGGATACCCCTCCACTTT. The rearrangement uses TRBV4-1 and TRBJ1-6; TRBD1 agrees at 8 bases. The ends lost 4 bases at V and 12 bases at J; junction bases unmatched: 5. Germline V CDR1 and CDR2: MGHRA, YSYEKL. This CDR3 is built from 13 residues.

This chain's CDR3 is CASSSGTGGTEAFF. The CDR3 region has the DNA TGCGCCAGCAGTTCCGGGACAGGGGGCACTGAAGCTTTCTTT. The genes are TRBV5-1 and TRBJ1-1, with TRBD1 identical over 11 bases. Germline-derived CDR1 and CDR2 are SGHRS and YFSETQ. The J segment lost 4 bases and the V segment lost 5 bases, leaving 4 bases of the junction unmatched. The CDR3 extends over 14 amino acids.

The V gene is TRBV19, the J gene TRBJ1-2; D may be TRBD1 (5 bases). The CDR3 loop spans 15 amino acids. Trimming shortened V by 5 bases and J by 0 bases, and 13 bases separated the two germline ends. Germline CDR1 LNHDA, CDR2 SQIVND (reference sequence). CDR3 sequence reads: CASSDPSGANYGYTF. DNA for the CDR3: TGTGCCAGTAGTGATCCCTCGGGGGCTAACTATGGCTACACCTTC.

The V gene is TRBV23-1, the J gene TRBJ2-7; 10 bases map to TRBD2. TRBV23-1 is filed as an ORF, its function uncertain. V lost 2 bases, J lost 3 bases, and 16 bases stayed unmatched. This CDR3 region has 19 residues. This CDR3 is CASSQIGSAGGPSIYEQYF. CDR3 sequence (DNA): TGCGCCAGCAGTCAAATAGGGTCAGCGGGAGGGCCCTCTATCTACGAGCAGTACTTC.

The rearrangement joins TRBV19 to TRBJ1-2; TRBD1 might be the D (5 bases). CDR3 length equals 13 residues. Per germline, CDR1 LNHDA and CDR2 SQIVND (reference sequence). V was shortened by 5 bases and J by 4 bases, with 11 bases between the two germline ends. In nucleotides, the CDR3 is TGTGCCAGTAGTTGCAGGGACTGCTATGGCTACACCTTC. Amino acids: CASSCRDCYGYTF.

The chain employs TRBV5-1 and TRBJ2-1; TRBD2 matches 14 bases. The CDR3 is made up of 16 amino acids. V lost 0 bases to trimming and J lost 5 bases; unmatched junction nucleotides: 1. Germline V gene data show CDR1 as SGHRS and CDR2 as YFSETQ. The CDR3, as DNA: TGCGCCAGCAGCTTGGGACTAGCGGGAGGGCACAATGAGCAGTTCTTC. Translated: CASSLGLAGGHNEQFF.

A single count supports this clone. The CDR3 is CATSARRWDYEQYF. For the CDR3, the DNA is TGTGCCACCAGCGCTCGCCGGTGGGACTACGAGCAGTACTTC. This rearrangement joins TRBV15 to TRBJ2-7; D remains ambiguous. This CDR3 region has 14 residues. Germline V gene data show CDR1 as LNHNV and CDR2 as YYDKDF (reference sequence). V gave up 5 bases and J gave up 3 bases, with 14 bases separating them.

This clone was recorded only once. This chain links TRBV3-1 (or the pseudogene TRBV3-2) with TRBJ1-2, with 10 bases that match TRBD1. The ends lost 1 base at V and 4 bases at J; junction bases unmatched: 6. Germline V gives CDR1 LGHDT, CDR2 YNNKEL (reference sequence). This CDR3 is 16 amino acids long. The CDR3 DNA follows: TGTGCCAGCAGCCAAGCGGACAGGGGGTTCTCCTATGGCTACACCTTC. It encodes CASSQADRGFSYGYTF.

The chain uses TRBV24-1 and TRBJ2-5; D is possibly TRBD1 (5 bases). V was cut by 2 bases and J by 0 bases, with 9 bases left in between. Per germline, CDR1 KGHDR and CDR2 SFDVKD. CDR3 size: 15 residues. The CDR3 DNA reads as TGTGCCACCAGTGATTCACAGGCTTACCAAGAGACCCAGTACTTC. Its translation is CATSDSQAYQETQYF.

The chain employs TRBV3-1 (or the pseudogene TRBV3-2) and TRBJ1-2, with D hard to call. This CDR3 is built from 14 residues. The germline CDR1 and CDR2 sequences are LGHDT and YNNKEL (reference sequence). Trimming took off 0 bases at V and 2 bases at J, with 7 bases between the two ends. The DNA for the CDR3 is TGTGCCAGCAGCCAAGAGGGAATCAACTATGGCTACACCTTC. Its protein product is CASSQEGINYGYTF.

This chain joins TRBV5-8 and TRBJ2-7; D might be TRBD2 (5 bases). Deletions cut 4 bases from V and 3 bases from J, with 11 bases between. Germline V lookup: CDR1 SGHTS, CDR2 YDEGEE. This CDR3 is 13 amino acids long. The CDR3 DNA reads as TGTGCCAGCAGCCGAACCCGGGGCTACGAGCAGTACTTC. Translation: CASSRTRGYEQYF.

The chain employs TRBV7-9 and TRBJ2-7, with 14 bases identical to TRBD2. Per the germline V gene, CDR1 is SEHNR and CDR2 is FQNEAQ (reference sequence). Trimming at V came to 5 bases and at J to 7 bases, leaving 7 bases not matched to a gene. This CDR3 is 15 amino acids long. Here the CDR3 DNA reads TGTGCCAGCAGCCCGGGACTAGCGGGAGTAGGGGAGCAGTACTTC. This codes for CASSPGLAGVGEQYF.

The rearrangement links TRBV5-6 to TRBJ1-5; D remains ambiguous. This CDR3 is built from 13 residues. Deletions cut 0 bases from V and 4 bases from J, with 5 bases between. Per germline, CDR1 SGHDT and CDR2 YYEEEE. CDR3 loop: CASSLGRNQPQHF. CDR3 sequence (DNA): TGTGCCAGCAGCTTGGGTCGGAATCAGCCCCAGCATTTT.